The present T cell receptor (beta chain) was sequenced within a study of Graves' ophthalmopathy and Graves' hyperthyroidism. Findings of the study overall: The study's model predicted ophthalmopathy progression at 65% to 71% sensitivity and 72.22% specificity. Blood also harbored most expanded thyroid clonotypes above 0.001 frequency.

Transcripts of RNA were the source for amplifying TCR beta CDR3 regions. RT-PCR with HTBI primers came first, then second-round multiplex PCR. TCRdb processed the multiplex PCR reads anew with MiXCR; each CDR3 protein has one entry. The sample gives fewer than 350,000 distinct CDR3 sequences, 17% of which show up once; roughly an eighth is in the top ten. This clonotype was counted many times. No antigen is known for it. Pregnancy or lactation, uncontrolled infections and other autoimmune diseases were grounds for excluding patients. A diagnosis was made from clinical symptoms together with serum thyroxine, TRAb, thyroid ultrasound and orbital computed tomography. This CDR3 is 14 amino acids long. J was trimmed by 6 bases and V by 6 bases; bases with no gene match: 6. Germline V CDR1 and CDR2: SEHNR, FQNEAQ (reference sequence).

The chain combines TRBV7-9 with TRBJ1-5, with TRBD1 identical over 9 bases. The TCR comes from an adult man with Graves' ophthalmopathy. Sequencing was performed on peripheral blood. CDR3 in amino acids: CASSVGQGGQPQHF. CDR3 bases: TGTGCCAGCAGTGTGGGACAGGGAGGTCAGCCCCAGCATTTT. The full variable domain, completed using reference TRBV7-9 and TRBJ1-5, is DTGVSQNPRHKITKRGQNVTFRCDPISEHNRLYWYRQTLGQGPEFLTYFQNEAQLEKSRLLSDRFSAERPKGSFSTLEIQRTEQGDSAMYLCASSVGQGGQPQHFGDGTRLSIL.